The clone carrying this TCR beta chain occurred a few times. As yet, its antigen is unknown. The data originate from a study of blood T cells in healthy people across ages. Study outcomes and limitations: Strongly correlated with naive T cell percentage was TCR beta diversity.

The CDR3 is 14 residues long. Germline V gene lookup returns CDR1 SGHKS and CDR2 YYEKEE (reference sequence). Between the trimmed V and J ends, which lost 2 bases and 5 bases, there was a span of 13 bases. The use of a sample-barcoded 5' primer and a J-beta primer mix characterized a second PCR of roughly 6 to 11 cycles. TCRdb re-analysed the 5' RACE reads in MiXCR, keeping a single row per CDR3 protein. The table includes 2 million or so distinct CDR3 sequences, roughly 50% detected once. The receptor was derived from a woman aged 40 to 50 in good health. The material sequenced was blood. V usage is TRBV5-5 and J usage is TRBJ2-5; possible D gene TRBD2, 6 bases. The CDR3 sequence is CASSFLLAGETQYF. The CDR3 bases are TGTGCCAGCAGCTTCCTCTTGGCGGGGGAGACCCAGTACTTC.